This T cell receptor beta chain was recorded in a study of T-cell reconstitution after alpha-beta-depleted transplantation in children. This clonotype was counted only a few times. Preparation of the TCRbeta library used unique molecular identifiers. TCRdb ran MiXCR on the PCR reads and lists one entry per CDR3 protein. The sample yields a few hundred thousand distinct CDR3 sequences, 20% to 30% seen once. V shed 3 bases, J shed 2 bases, and the junction held 13 bases outside the gene matches. CDR3 length: 17 residues. The germline gives CDR1 SQVTM, CDR2 ANQGSEA. The V call is TRBV29-1, the J call TRBJ2-3; 8 nucleotides match TRBD2. This clonotype originated in a boy in the first two years of life with Wiskott-Aldrich syndrome, due to receive a stem cell transplant. This sample comprised PBMCs, obtained before TCRalphabeta/CD19-depleted stem cell transplant. The CDR3 is CSVDWDTGTSDTDTQYF. CDR3 coding DNA: TGCAGCGTTGATTGGGATACCGGGACTAGTGACACAGATACGCAGTATTTT.